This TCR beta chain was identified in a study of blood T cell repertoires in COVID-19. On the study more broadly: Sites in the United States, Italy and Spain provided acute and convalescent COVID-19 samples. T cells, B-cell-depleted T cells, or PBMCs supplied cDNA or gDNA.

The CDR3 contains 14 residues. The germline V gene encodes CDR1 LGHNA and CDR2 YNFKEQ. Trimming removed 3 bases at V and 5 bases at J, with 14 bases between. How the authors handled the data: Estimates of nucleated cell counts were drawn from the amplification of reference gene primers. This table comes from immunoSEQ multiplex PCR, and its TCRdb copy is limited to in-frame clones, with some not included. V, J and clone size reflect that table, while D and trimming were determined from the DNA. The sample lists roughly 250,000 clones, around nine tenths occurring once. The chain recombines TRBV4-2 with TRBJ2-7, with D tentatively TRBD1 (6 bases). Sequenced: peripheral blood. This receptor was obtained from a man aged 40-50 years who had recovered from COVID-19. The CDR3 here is CASSQSGDIHEQYF. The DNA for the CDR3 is TGTGCCAGCAGCCAGTCAGGGGATATCCACGAGCAGTACTTC.